One and the same sample provided the 23 T cell receptor beta chains below, sequenced in a study of CXCR3-negative and CXCR3-positive naive CD8 T cells. Study results and limitations: Naive cells with CXCR3 showed TRB CDR3s that were more hydrophobic than those in CXCR3-negative naive cells.

5' RACE with UMI labels generated the TRB cDNA libraries. Reanalyzing the 5' RACE reads, TCRdb keeps one entry per CDR3 protein, without DNA. The listing contains 140,000 to 150,000 distinct CDR3 sequences. Antigen specificity for these receptors is unknown. Sequenced: naive CXCR3+ CD8+ T cells from blood. The subset is: CD45RO-CCR7+CD27+CD95- naive CD8+ T cells expressing CXCR3 (TNR3+). These receptor sequences come from a human donor in good health. Some clones in this sample may be carry-over from other donors' samples.

The chain uses TRBV7-9 and TRBJ2-2; TCRdb proposes TRBD1, but this gene call is untestable without DNA. CDR3 length equals 16 residues. CDR1 and CDR2 from the germline V gene are SEHNR and FQNEAQ (reference sequence). This CDR3 is CASSFPLYPNTGELFF.

The V gene is TRBV29-1, the J gene TRBJ2-7. The CDR3 covers 11 residues. The germline gives CDR1 SQVTM, CDR2 ANQGSEA. The CDR3 loop reads CSVDDTYEQYF.

The CDR3 is CASSPEANLKLNYGYTF. The chain is built from TRBV5-1 and TRBJ1-2. Germline-derived CDR1 and CDR2 are SGHRS and YFSETQ. The CDR3 loop spans 17 amino acids.

The J gene is TRBJ1-1, the V gene TRBV28. The CDR3 extends over 14 amino acids. Germline CDR1 reads MDHEN; CDR2 reads SYDVKM. The CDR3 loop reads CASTTRIGGTEAFF.

This chain links TRBV20-1 with TRBJ2-3; with no DNA, the TCRdb D assignment of TRBD2 cannot be verified. CDR1 is DFQATT, CDR2 SNEGSKA, per germline (reference sequence). This CDR3 is 15 amino acids long. The CDR3: CSAPRTSGGTDTQYF.

V usage is TRBV7-8 and J usage is TRBJ2-2. Germline CDR1 SGHVS, CDR2 FQNEAQ. This CDR3 is 11 amino acids long. This CDR3 reads CASTESGELFF.

This sequence joins TRBV29-1 and TRBJ2-7. The germline V gene has CDR1 SQVTM and CDR2 ANQGSEA. The CDR3 covers 16 residues. The CDR3 is CSVEGGVRSGTYEQYF.

V usage is TRBV4-3 and J usage is TRBJ2-7; TCRdb proposes TRBD1, but this gene call is untestable without DNA. The CDR3 sequence is 15 residues long. Germline-derived CDR1 and CDR2 are LGHNA and YSLEER. CDR3 region: CASSQEIAGAYEQYF.

V gene TRBV28 combines with J gene TRBJ2-7; the TCRdb call, TRBD1, lacks DNA for checking. Per the germline V gene, CDR1 is MDHEN and CDR2 is SYDVKM. CDR3 length: 15 amino acids. The CDR3 protein is CASSPPRGGDYEQYF.

The V and J genes are TRBV5-1 and TRBJ2-7; the D call from TCRdb, TRBD1, cannot be confirmed without DNA. The CDR3 runs 16 residues. Per the germline V gene, CDR1 is SGHRS and CDR2 is YFSETQ. The chain's CDR3 is CASSNLRPGGWYEQYF.

This chain joins TRBV28 and TRBJ2-7; the D gene TCRdb calls, TRBD1, cannot be checked with no DNA. The CDR3 spans 14 residues. The germline gives CDR1 MDHEN, CDR2 SYDVKM. The CDR3 sequence is CASKPGYSSYEQYF.

The chain couples TRBV27 to TRBJ2-7; TCRdb names TRBD1, which stays unverified in the absence of DNA. This CDR3 spans 15 amino acids. Germline CDR1 reads MNHEY; CDR2 reads SMNVEV (reference sequence). The CDR3 region is CASSQYVGAQGEQYF.

The J gene is TRBJ1-2, the V gene TRBV19. The CDR3 sequence is 11 residues long. CDR1 is LNHDA, CDR2 SQIVND, per germline (reference sequence). The CDR3 here is CATDGGRGYTF.

The chain carries TRBV9 and TRBJ2-1; TCRdb's D call of TRBD1 is untestable without DNA. The CDR3 consists of 15 residues. The germline gives CDR1 SGDLS, CDR2 YYNGEE. The CDR3 sequence is CASSVAAGGGNEQFF.

CDR3 sequence: CASSLEIYNEQFF. The V and J genes are TRBV14 and TRBJ2-1. The CDR3 runs 13 residues. The germline V gene has CDR1 SGHDN and CDR2 FVKESK.

This chain links TRBV6-5 with TRBJ2-1; TCRdb gives TRBD2 as the D gene, but with no DNA this cannot be confirmed. Per germline, CDR1 MNHEY and CDR2 SVGAGI. This CDR3 is 15 amino acids long. This CDR3 reads CASRAGLGSYSEQFF.

The CDR3 here is CSVEGAGGQDTEAFF. This rearrangement joins TRBV29-1 to TRBJ1-1; no DNA is available, so the TRBD1 call from TCRdb remains unchecked. CDR1 and CDR2 from the germline V gene are SQVTM and ANQGSEA. The length of the CDR3 is 15 residues. Filled out from reference TRBV29-1 and TRBJ1-1, the complete variable domain reads SAVISQKPSRDICQRGTSLTIQCQVDSQVTMMFWYRQQPGQSLTLIATANQGSEATYESGFVIDKFPISRPNLTFSTLTVSNMSPEDSSIYLCSVEGAGGQDTEAFFGQGTRLTVV.

V gene TRBV15 combines with J gene TRBJ2-7; the TCRdb D gene call, TRBD1, has no DNA to confirm it. The CDR3 covers 13 residues. Germline CDR1 and CDR2: LNHNV and YYDKDF (reference sequence). The CDR3 is CATSSGQDYEQYF.

The chain couples TRBV11-3 to TRBJ1-2; lacking DNA, the TRBD1 call made by TCRdb goes unchecked. Germline CDR1 is SGHNT and CDR2 is YENEEA. This CDR3 has 13 amino acids. The CDR3: CASSLPGDLGYTF. The variable domain in full, completed from reference TRBV11-3 and TRBJ1-2, reads EAGVVQSPRYKIIEKKQPVAFWCNPISGHNTLYWYLQNLGQGPELLIRYENEEAVDDSQLPKDRFSAERLKGVDSTLKIQPAELGDSAVYLCASSLPGDLGYTFGSGTRLTVV.

The CDR3 loop reads CSVAEGLNEQFF. The V and J genes are TRBV29-1 and TRBJ2-1; no DNA is available, so the TRBD2 call from TCRdb remains unchecked. The CDR3 loop spans 12 amino acids. Germline CDR1 and CDR2: SQVTM and ANQGSEA.

J is TRBJ2-5 and V is TRBV7-2; lacking DNA, the TRBD2 call made by TCRdb goes unchecked. This CDR3 has 17 amino acids. Germline lookup yields CDR1 SGHTA and CDR2 FQGNSA. Here the CDR3 reads CASSPSKAGGLQETQYF.

The genes are TRBV29-1 and TRBJ1-2; TCRdb's D call, TRBD1, is unchecked because there is no DNA. CDR1 SQVTM and CDR2 ANQGSEA come from the germline V gene. CDR3 length: 13 residues. The CDR3 region is CSASGQGALGYIF.

The chain combines TRBV7-9 with TRBJ1-1. CDR1 and CDR2 (germline): SEHNR, FQNEAQ (reference sequence). This CDR3 has 11 amino acids. The CDR3 sequence: CASERSTEAFF.